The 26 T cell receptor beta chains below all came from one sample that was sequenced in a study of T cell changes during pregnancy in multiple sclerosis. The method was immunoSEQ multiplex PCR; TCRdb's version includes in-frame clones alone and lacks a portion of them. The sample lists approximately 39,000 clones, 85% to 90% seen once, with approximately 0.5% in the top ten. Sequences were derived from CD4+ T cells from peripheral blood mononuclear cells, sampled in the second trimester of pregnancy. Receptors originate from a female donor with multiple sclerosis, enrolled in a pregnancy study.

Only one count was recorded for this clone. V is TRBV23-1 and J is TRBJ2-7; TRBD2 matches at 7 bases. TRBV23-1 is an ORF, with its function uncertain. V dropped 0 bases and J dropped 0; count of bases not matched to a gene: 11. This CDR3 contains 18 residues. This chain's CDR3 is CASSQSRVPRGSSYEQYF. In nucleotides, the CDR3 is TGCGCCAGCAGTCAATCTCGGGTCCCGCGGGGGAGCTCCTACGAGCAGTACTTC.

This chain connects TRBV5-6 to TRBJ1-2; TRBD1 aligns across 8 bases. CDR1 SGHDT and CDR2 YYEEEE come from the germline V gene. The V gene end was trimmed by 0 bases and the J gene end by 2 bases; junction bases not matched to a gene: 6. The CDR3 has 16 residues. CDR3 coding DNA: TGTGCCAGCAGCTTGGTCACAGGGGGACCCAACTATGGCTACACCTTC. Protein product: CASSLVTGGPNYGYTF.

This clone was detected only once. The CDR3 here is CASSELRGGTTSYEQYF. The CDR3 coding sequence is TGCGCCAGCAGTGAGTTAAGGGGCGGGACCACTTCCTACGAGCAGTACTTC. The V call is TRBV10-1, the J call TRBJ2-7, with a possible D match to TRBD2 (6 bases). Germline values: CDR1 WNHNN, CDR2 SYGVQD (reference sequence). The CDR3 extends over 17 amino acids. Trimming took 1 base from V and 1 from J, leaving 17 bases between them.

The CDR3 spells CSVERGPQETQYF. The CDR3 bases are TGCAGCGTTGAGAGGGGGCCGCAAGAGACCCAGTACTTC. V gene TRBV29-1 combines with J gene TRBJ2-5; 7 bases are shared with TRBD1. CDR3 size: 13 residues. Germline assignment: CDR1 SQVTM and CDR2 ANQGSEA. Losses at the gene ends were 3 bases for V and 2 bases for J; bases not matched to a gene: 3.

CDR3 sequence: CASSPDGRGEHQETQYF. The CDR3, as DNA: TGTGCCAGCAGCCCCGATGGTCGGGGAGAACACCAAGAGACCCAGTACTTC. The chain has TRBV7-2 and TRBJ2-5; perhaps TRBD2 as D (5 bases). The CDR3 totals 17 residues. Trimming removed 5 bases from V and 0 bases from J, with 19 bases in between. Germline V gene sequence: CDR1 SGHTA, CDR2 FQGNSA.

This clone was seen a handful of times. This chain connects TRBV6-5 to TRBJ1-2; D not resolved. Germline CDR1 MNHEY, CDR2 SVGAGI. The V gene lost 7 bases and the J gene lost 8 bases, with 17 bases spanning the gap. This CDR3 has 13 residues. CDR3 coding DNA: TGTGCCAGCACCTCTTTTGCGGGTCGGGGCTACACCTTC. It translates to CASTSFAGRGYTF.

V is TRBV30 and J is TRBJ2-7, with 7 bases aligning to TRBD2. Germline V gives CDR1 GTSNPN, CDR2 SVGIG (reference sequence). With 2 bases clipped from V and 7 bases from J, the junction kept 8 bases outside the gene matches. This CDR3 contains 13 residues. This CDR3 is CAWSLGLVGEQYF. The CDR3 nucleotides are TGTGCCTGGAGTTTAGGACTAGTGGGGGAGCAGTACTTC.

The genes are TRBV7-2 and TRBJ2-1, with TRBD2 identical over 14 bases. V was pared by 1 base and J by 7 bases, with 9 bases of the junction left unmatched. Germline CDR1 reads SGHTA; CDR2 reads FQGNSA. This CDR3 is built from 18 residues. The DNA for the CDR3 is TGTGCCAGCAGCTTAGGGTTCGGCGGGACTAGCGGGAGTAATGAGCAGTTCTTC. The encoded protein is CASSLGFGGTSGSNEQFF.

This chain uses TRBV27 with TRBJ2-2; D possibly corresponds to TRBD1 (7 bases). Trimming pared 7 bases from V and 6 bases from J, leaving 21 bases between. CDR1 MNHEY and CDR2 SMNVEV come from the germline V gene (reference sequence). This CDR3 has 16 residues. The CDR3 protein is CASTVRGTEIPGELFF. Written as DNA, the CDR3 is TGTGCCAGCACTGTACGGGGGACAGAAATCCCCGGGGAGCTGTTTTTT.

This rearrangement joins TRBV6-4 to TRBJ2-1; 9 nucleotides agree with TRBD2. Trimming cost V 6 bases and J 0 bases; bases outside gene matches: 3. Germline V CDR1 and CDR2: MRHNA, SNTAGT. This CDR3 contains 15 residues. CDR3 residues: CASSDSGSSYNEQFF. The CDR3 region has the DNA TGTGCCAGCAGCGATAGCGGGAGCTCCTACAATGAGCAGTTCTTC.

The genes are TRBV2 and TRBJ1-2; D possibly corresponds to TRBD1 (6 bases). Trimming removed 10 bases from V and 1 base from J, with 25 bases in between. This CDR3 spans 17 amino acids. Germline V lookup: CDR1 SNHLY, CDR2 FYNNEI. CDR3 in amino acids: CATHQRQSSQGNYGYTF. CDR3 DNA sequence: TGTGCCACCCACCAGAGGCAATCCTCACAGGGTAACTATGGCTACACCTTC.

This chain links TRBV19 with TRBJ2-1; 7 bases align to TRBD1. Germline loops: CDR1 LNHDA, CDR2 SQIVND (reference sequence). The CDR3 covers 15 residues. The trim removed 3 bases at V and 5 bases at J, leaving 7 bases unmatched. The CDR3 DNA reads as TGTGCCAGTAGTATTAGGACAGGCAATCACAATGAGCAGTTCTTC. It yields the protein CASSIRTGNHNEQFF.

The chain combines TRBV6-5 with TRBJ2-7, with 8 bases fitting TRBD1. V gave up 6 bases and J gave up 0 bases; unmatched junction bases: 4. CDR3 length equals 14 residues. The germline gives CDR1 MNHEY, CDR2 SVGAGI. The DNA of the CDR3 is TGTGCCAGCAGAACAACAGGGGGCTCCTACGAGCAGTACTTC. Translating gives CASRTTGGSYEQYF.

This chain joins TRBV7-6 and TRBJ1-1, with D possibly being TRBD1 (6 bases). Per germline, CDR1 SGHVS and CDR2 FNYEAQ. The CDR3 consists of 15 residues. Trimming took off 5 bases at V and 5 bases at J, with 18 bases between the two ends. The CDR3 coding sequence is TGTGCCAGCAGCACTAGTGTGGGAGGGGGAACTGAAGCTTTCTTT. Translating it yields CASSTSVGGGTEAFF.

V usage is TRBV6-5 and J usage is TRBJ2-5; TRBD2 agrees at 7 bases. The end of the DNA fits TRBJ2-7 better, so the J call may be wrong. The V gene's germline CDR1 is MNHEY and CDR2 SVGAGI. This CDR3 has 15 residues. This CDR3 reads CASRGQTAGAYEQYF. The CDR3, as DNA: TGTGCCAGCAGGGGTCAAACCGCGGGAGCCTACGAGCAGTACTTC.

CDR3 nucleotides: TGTGCCAGTAGTCCCCCTAGCGGGAGGGCGAATGAGCAGTTCTTC. Translated: CASSPPSGRANEQFF. The rearrangement joins TRBV19 to TRBJ2-1; TRBD2 matches at 12 bases. CDR1 and CDR2 (germline): LNHDA, SQIVND (reference sequence). V lost 5 bases, J lost 7 bases, and 6 bases stayed unmatched. This CDR3 is 15 amino acids long. The complete variable domain, with remaining parts taken from reference TRBV19 and TRBJ2-1, reads DGGITQSPKYLFRKEGQNVTLSCEQNLNHDAMYWYRQDPGQGLRLIYYSQIVNDFQKGDIAEGYSVSREKKESFPLTVTSAQKNPTAFYLCASSPPSGRANEQFFGPGTRLTVL.

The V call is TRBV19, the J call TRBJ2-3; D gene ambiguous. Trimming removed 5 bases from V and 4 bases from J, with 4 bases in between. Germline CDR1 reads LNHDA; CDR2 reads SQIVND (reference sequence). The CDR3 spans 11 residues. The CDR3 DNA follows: TGTGCCAGTAGTGCGGCAGATACGCAGTATTTT. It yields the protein CASSAADTQYF.

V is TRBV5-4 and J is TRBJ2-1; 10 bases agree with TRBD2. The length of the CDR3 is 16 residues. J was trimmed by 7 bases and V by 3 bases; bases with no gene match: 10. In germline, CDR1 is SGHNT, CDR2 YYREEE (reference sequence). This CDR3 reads CASSSTPTSGNNEQFF. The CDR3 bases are TGTGCCAGCAGCTCGACCCCCACTAGCGGGAATAATGAGCAGTTCTTC. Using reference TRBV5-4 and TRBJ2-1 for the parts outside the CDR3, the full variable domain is ETGVTQSPTHLIKTRGQQVTLRCSSQSGHNTVSWYQQALGQGPQFIFQYYREEENGRGNFPPRFSGLQFPNYSSELNVNALELDDSALYLCASSSTPTSGNNEQFFGPGTRLTVL.

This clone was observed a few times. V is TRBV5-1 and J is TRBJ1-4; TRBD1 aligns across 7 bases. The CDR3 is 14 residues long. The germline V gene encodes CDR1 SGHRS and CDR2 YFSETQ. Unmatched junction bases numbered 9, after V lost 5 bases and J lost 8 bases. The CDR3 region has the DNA TGCGCCAGCAGTTTAGGGGGCGCGGGAGAAAAACTGTTTTTT. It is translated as CASSLGGAGEKLFF.

CDR3 loop: CASSKTGGAEKLFF. The CDR3 bases are TGTGCCAGCAGCAAAACAGGGGGCGCCGAAAAACTGTTTTTT. The V gene is TRBV21-1, the J gene TRBJ1-4; the D segment call TRBD1 is taken from the table without a DNA check. TRBV21-1 is labeled a pseudogene. CDR3 length: 14 residues.

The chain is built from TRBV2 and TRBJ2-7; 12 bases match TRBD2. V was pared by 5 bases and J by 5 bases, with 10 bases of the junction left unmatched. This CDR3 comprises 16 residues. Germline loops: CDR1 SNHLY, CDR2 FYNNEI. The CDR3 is CASSLGLAGKRHEQYF. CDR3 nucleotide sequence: TGTGCCAGCAGTCTTGGACTAGCGGGAAAACGACACGAGCAGTACTTC.

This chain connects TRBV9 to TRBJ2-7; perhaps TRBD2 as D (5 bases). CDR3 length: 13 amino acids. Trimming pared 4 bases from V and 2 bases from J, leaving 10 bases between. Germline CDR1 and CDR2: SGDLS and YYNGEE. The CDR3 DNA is TGTGCCAGCAGCCCAGCCGGGGCCTACGAGCAGTACTTC. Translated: CASSPAGAYEQYF.

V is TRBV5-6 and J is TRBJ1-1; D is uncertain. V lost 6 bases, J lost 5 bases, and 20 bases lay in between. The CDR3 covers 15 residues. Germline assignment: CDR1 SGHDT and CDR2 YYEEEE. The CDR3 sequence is CASTTMGGQRTEAFF. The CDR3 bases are TGTGCCAGCACCACTATGGGCGGGCAAAGGACTGAAGCTTTCTTT. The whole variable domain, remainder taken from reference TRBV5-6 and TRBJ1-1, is DAGVTQSPTHLIKTRGQQVTLRCSPKSGHDTVSWYQQALGQGPQFIFQYYEEEERQRGNFPDRFSGHQFPNYSSELNVNALLLGDSALYLCASTTMGGQRTEAFFGQGTRLTVV.

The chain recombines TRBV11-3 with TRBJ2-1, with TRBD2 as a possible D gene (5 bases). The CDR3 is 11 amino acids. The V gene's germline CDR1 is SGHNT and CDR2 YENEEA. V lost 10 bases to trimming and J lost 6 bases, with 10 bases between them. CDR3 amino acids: CATQRFNEQFF. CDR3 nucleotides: TGTGCCACCCAGCGGTTCAATGAGCAGTTCTTC. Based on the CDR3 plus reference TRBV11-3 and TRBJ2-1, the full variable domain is EAGVVQSPRYKIIEKKQPVAFWCNPISGHNTLYWYLQNLGQGPELLIRYENEEAVDDSQLPKDRFSAERLKGVDSTLKIQPAELGDSAVYLCATQRFNEQFFGPGTRLTVL.

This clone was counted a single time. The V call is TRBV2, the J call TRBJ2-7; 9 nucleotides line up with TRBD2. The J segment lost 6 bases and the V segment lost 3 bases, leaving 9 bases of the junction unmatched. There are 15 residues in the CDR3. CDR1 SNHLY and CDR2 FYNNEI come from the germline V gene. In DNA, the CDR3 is TGTGCCAGCAGTGATAATAGCGGGAGTTTTAGCGAGCAGTACTTC. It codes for CASSDNSGSFSEQYF.

CDR3 sequence reads: CASRPGTANTGELFF. The CDR3 bases are TGTGCCAGCAGACCCGGGACAGCGAACACCGGGGAGCTGTTTTTT. The chain combines TRBV7-9 with TRBJ2-2; 7 nucleotides agree with TRBD1. The CDR3 length is 15 residues. The junction had 4 bases not matched to a gene; V was cut back by 6 bases and J by 0 bases. The germline CDR1 and CDR2 sequences are SEHNR and FQNEAQ (reference sequence).